These 17 T cell receptor beta chains originate from one sample sequenced in a study of T-cell memory formation after mild COVID-19. TCRdb reprocessed the 5' RACE reads with MiXCR, giving one entry per CDR3 protein. This sample has a few hundred thousand distinct CDR3 sequences, with about 23% found just once. Sequenced material: PBMCs or a T cell subset sorted from them (not recorded which). All receptors derive from an adult woman who had mild COVID-19 (a few samples of this study predate the infection). Cell type and time point are not known.

The chain carries TRBV5-6 and TRBJ2-7, with D perhaps TRBD1 (6 bases). Germline lookup yields CDR1 SGHDT and CDR2 YYEEEE. V shed 5 bases and J shed 4 bases, with 19 bases lying between them. The CDR3 has 15 residues. CDR3 nucleotides: TGTGCCAGCAGTCCAACCAGGACAGCTAATTACGAGCAGTACTTC. It codes for CASSPTRTANYEQYF.

This clonotype showed up just a few times. The genes are TRBV7-2 and TRBJ2-5; unclear D gene. This CDR3 spans 14 amino acids. Trimming took 1 base from V and 2 from J, leaving 8 bases between them. Germline V gene sequence: CDR1 SGHTA, CDR2 FQGNSA. The CDR3 here is CASSLGSVQETQYF. CDR3 in DNA: TGTGCCAGCAGCTTAGGGTCGGTTCAAGAGACCCAGTACTTC.

This clonotype has a handful of counts. The chain combines TRBV12-3 or TRBV12-4 with TRBJ2-5, with unresolved D. V was pared by 0 bases and J by 1 base, with 9 bases between. CDR3 length: 15 amino acids. The CDR3 bases are TGTGCCAGCAGTTTAGCATCGACTTTCCAAGAGACCCAGTACTTC. This codes for CASSLASTFQETQYF.

This clonotype was seen a handful of times. V is TRBV5-6 and J is TRBJ1-2; no firm D call. The CDR3 extends over 15 amino acids. The V end lost 6 bases, the J end lost 7 bases, and 22 bases lay between the germline ends. CDR1 SGHDT and CDR2 YYEEEE come from the germline V gene. CDR3 sequence reads: CASTRLGLVRGGYTF. The DNA for the CDR3 is TGTGCCAGCACCCGCCTCGGACTGGTTCGGGGTGGCTACACCTTC.

This clonotype was counted between two and nine times. V gene TRBV11-1 combines with J gene TRBJ1-1, with a tentative D call TRBD1 (5 bases). CDR1 SGHAT and CDR2 FQDESV come from the germline V gene (reference sequence). The V end was cut by 1 base, the J end by 4 bases, with 13 bases between. This CDR3 comprises 15 residues. This chain's CDR3 is CASSLVRGFGTEAFF. The CDR3 nucleotides are TGTGCCAGCAGCTTAGTAAGGGGTTTCGGCACTGAAGCTTTCTTT. Filled out from reference TRBV11-1 and TRBJ1-1, the complete variable domain reads EAEVAQSPRYKITEKSQAVAFWCDPISGHATLYWYRQILGQGPELLVQFQDESVVDDSQLPKDRFSAERLKGVDSTLKIQPAELGDSAMYLCASSLVRGFGTEAFFGQGTRLTVV.

This clonotype has just a few counts. This CDR3 is CASSQERWGPASNSPLHF. CDR3 nucleotide sequence: TGCGCCAGCAGCCAAGAGCGATGGGGGCCAGCGAGTAATTCACCCCTCCACTTT. The chain recombines TRBV4-1 with TRBJ1-6, with D tentatively TRBD1 (6 bases). The CDR3 length is 18 residues. V dropped 0 bases and J dropped 6 bases, with 18 bases sitting between them. The V gene's germline CDR1 is MGHRA and CDR2 YSYEKL.

The chain has TRBV6-5 and TRBJ1-2; 7 bases agree with TRBD1. This CDR3 comprises 13 residues. With V trimmed by 7 bases and J by 7 bases, 9 bases remained unmatched. Germline CDR1 MNHEY, CDR2 SVGAGI. The CDR3 DNA is TGTGCCAGCACTCTTTCAGGGGGACTTGGCTACACCTTC. Amino acids: CASTLSGGLGYTF.

V usage is TRBV5-6 and J usage is TRBJ1-1; D uncertain. CDR3 length equals 11 residues. Looked up from germline, CDR1 is SGHDT and CDR2 is YYEEEE. Trimming left V 0 bases short and J 7 bases short, with 4 bases between. Here the CDR3 DNA reads TGTGCCAGCAGCTTGGACATTGAAGCTTTCTTT. Its translation: CASSLDIEAFF.

The sample holds a few counts of this clonotype. The V gene is TRBV7-2, the J gene TRBJ2-3; D is uncertain. This CDR3 contains 15 residues. Germline-derived CDR1 and CDR2 are SGHTA and FQGNSA. The germline V and J ends were trimmed by 6 bases and 0 bases, with 13 bases remaining between them. Written as DNA, the CDR3 is TGTGCCAGCAGTCCCCAGTTCCGGAGCACAGATACGCAGTATTTT. This translates into CASSPQFRSTDTQYF.

This clonotype has a handful of counts. One end of the junction does not line up with germline, which may come from a read error. The chain is built from TRBV5-4 and TRBJ2-3; possible D gene TRBD1, 6 bases. CDR1 is SGHNT and CDR2 is YYREEE in the germline V gene (reference sequence). This CDR3 is 13 amino acids long. CDR3 amino acids: CASSSPGVETTGF. The CDR3 DNA reads as TGTGCCAGCAGCTCGCCAGGGGTGGAGACAACGGGTTTT.

The rearrangement links TRBV5-1 to TRBJ1-1; D not certain. The V and J ends lost 4 bases and 2 bases respectively, with 9 bases between them. CDR3 length: 13 amino acids. CDR1 SGHRS and CDR2 YFSETQ come from the germline V gene. CDR3 coding DNA: TGCGCCAGCAGCCGGACCACAAACACTGAAGCTTTCTTT. Protein sequence: CASSRTTNTEAFF.

This clonotype has more than one count but fewer than ten. This CDR3 is CSVDPSQETQYF. The CDR3 region has the DNA TGCAGCGTTGACCCCAGCCAAGAGACCCAGTACTTC. V and J are TRBV29-1 and TRBJ2-5, with D uncertain. This CDR3 has 12 amino acids. Germline V gene data show CDR1 as SQVTM and CDR2 as ANQGSEA. Trimming left V 3 bases short and J 1 base short, with 6 bases between. The full variable domain, completed using reference TRBV29-1 and TRBJ2-5, is SAVISQKPSRDICQRGTSLTIQCQVDSQVTMMFWYRQQPGQSLTLIATANQGSEATYESGFVIDKFPISRPNLTFSTLTVSNMSPEDSSIYLCSVDPSQETQYFGPGTRLLVL.

The rearrangement uses TRBV20-1 and TRBJ2-7, with a weak D call TRBD1 (6 bases). The CDR3 runs 14 residues. V gave up 3 bases and J gave up 2 bases, with 14 bases separating them. Per germline, CDR1 DFQATT and CDR2 SNEGSKA (reference sequence). This chain's CDR3 is CSASWQGSPYEQYF. As DNA, the CDR3 is TGCAGTGCTAGTTGGCAGGGGTCCCCCTACGAGCAGTACTTC.

The V call is TRBV4-3, the J call TRBJ2-7, with D maybe TRBD1 (6 bases). V lost 3 bases, J lost 4 bases, and 16 bases lay in between. Germline CDR1 is LGHNA and CDR2 is YSLEER. The length of the CDR3 is 15 residues. The CDR3 spells CASSQEDRSIYEQYF. The CDR3 DNA follows: TGCGCCAGCAGCCAGGAAGACAGGAGTATTTACGAGCAGTACTTC.

This clonotype was recorded a few times. V is TRBV6-2 or TRBV6-3 and J is TRBJ2-1; 7 positions match TRBD2. In germline, CDR1 is MNHEY, CDR2 SVGEGT. The CDR3 totals 14 residues. V trimming: 6 bases; J trimming: 7 bases; junction bases outside the gene matches: 9. The CDR3: CASSDPSGRNEQFF. In DNA form, the CDR3 reads TGTGCCAGCAGCGACCCTTCCGGGAGGAATGAGCAGTTCTTC.

V and J are TRBV2 and TRBJ1-5, with 8 nucleotides matching TRBD1. Trimming removed 7 bases from V and 3 bases from J; junction bases left unmatched: 5. Germline V CDR1 and CDR2: SNHLY, FYNNEI. The CDR3 length is 14 residues. CDR3 in DNA: TGTGCCAGCAAACAGGGGGACAACAATCAGCCCCAGCATTTT. Translating it yields CASKQGDNNQPQHF. The variable domain in full, completed from reference TRBV2 and TRBJ1-5, reads EPEVTQTPSHQVTQMGQEVILRCVPISNHLYFYWYRQILGQKVEFLVSFYNNEISEKSEIFDDQFSVERPDGSNFTLKIRSTKLEDSAMYFCASKQGDNNQPQHFGDGTRLSIL.

The chain recombines TRBV2 with TRBJ1-1; TRBD1 matches at 7 bases. The junction had 8 bases not matched to a gene; V was cut back by 7 bases and J by 3 bases. CDR3 length: 14 amino acids. The V gene's germline CDR1 is SNHLY and CDR2 FYNNEI. The CDR3 is CASTNRGEDTEAFF. The DNA of the CDR3 is TGTGCCAGCACCAACAGGGGCGAGGACACTGAAGCTTTCTTT.